A selection of T cell receptor beta chains follows, all from one sample in a study of T cell responses to AZD1222 COVID-19 vaccine. The repertoire was sequenced with immunoSEQ multiplex PCR; TCRdb's copy has only in-frame clones and lacks some. In the table there are around 83,000 clones, about 82% of which are singletons. The sequencing used peripheral blood, collected on day 0 of AZD1222 vaccination. Every receptor here comes from an adult in good health. Each CDR3 is given with its conserved first and last residue. The D gene is left open where the match is weak. Not all rows give a size; the values are once, few, many and, for expanded clones, a class.

size | J | V | D | CDR3 | DNA
. | TRBJ2-5 | TRBV7-9 | TRBD2 | CASSLGRLAGEQETQYF | TGTGCCAGCAGCTTAGGAAGACTAGCGGGGGAACAAGAGACCCAGTACTTC
. | TRBJ1-5 | TRBV2 | . | CASTAGLYGSQPQHF | TGTGCCAGCACCGCAGGGCTGTATGGGAGTCAGCCCCAGCATTTT
. | TRBJ2-7 | TRBV6-2/TRBV6-3 | . | CASSAQILYEQYF | TGTGCCAGCAGTGCTCAAATCCTCTACGAGCAGTACTTC
. | TRBJ2-1 | TRBV7-2 | TRBD2 | CASSLVRRGLADYNEQFF | TGTGCCAGCAGCTTAGTCCGGAGGGGACTAGCGGATTACAATGAGCAGTTCTTC
. | TRBJ2-3 | TRBV4-1 | . | CASSPGRSTDTQYF | TGCGCCAGCAGCCCTGGCAGGAGCACAGATACGCAGTATTTT
. | TRBJ1-3 | TRBV7-9 | . | CASSHPAASGNTIYF | TGTGCCAGCAGCCACCCAGCAGCGTCTGGAAACACCATATATTTT
. | TRBJ2-7 | TRBV9 | . | CASSVAPAGTYEQYF | TGTGCCAGCAGCGTAGCCCCAGCAGGGACCTACGAGCAGTACTTC
. | TRBJ2-1 | TRBV18 | . | CASSPMDLNYNEQFF | TGTGCCAGCTCACCTATGGACCTCAACTACAATGAGCAGTTCTTC
. | TRBJ1-2 | TRBV29-1 | TRBD1 | CSVAEGAPYGYTF | TGCAGCGTTGCAGAGGGGGCGCCTTATGGCTACACCTTC
. | TRBJ1-3 | TRBV7-9 | . | CASSQGIPSGNTIYF | TGTGCCAGCAGCCAGGGGATCCCTTCTGGAAACACCATATATTTT
. | TRBJ2-1 | TRBV5-1 | . | CASSLSTEEQFF | TGCGCCAGCAGCTTGTCGACCGAGGAGCAGTTCTTC
. | TRBJ2-1 | TRBV18 | . | CASSPLGSAEQFF | TGTGCCAGCTCACCACTGGGGAGCGCTGAGCAGTTCTTC
. | TRBJ1-5 | TRBV6-5 | . | CASTRGNQPQHF | TGTGCCAGCACCCGAGGGAATCAGCCCCAGCATTTT
. | TRBJ2-5 | TRBV11-2 | . | CASSRGIQETQYF | TGTGCCAGCAGCCGGGGGATCCAAGAGACCCAGTACTTC
. | TRBJ2-3 | TRBV27 | TRBD2 | CASSYTSGSTDTQYF | TGTGCCAGCAGCTACACTAGCGGGAGCACAGATACGCAGTATTTT
. | TRBJ1-4 | TRBV5-6 | . | CASSLGLGEKLFF | TGTGCCAGCAGCTTGGGGCTCGGAGAAAAACTGTTTTTT
. | TRBJ1-1 | TRBV18 | . | CASSPLGRSLMNTEAFF | TGTGCCAGCTCACCACTGGGCCGGTCCCTTATGAACACTGAAGCTTTCTTT
. | TRBJ2-6 | TRBV7-9 | . | CASSRMGGSGANVLTF | TGTGCCAGCAGCCGCATGGGCGGCTCGGGGGCCAACGTCCTGACTTTC
once | TRBJ1-1 | TRBV19 | TRBD1 | CASSTPRDRVVRAFF | TGTGCCAGTAGTACCCCCCGGGACAGGGTCGTAAGAGCTTTCTTT
. | TRBJ2-2 | TRBV7-8 | TRBD1 | CASSKTGTGNTGELFF | TGTGCCAGCAGCAAAACCGGGACAGGGAACACCGGGGAGCTGTTTTTT
. | TRBJ1-4 | TRBV5-4 | . | CASSLPGEKLFF | TGTGCCAGCAGCTTACCCGGAGAAAAACTGTTTTTT
. | TRBJ1-5 | TRBV27 | . | CASQPGGARGGNQPQHF | TGTGCCAGCCAACCGGGGGGGGCGCGGGGAGGCAATCAGCCCCAGCATTTT
. | TRBJ1-3 | TRBV5-4 | . | CASSLESGNTIYF | TGTGCCAGCAGCTTGGAGTCGGGAAACACCATATATTTT
. | TRBJ2-5 | TRBV28 | . | CASSPGWQPRTTQYF | TGTGCCAGCAGTCCCGGGTGGCAGCCACGGACCACCCAGTACTTC
. | TRBJ1-1 | TRBV29-1 | . | CSVEPSRVGGEAFF | TGCAGCGTTGAGCCGAGTAGGGTCGGGGGTGAAGCTTTCTTT
. | TRBJ2-7 | TRBV11-2 | . | CASSSRIQASYEQYF | TGTGCCAGCAGCTCCCGGATACAGGCCTCCTACGAGCAGTACTTC
once | TRBJ2-7 | TRBV7-3 | TRBD1 | CASSSPPGQGYEQYF | TGTGCCAGCAGCTCTCCACCGGGACAGGGCTACGAGCAGTACTTC
. | TRBJ2-7 | TRBV27 | TRBD1 | CASSSGQGREQYF | TGTGCCAGCAGTTCGGGACAGGGTAGAGAGCAGTACTTC
. | TRBJ2-7 | TRBV5-4 | . | CASSFRDFDEQYF | TGTGCCAGCAGCTTCCGGGACTTCGACGAGCAGTACTTC
. | TRBJ1-4 | TRBV19 | . | CASRFGGGDEKLFF | TGTGCCAGTAGGTTCGGGGGTGGCGATGAAAAACTGTTTTTT
. | TRBJ1-4 | TRBV7-6 | . | CASSLRGGNEKLFF | TGTGCCAGCAGCTTAAGAGGGGGTAATGAAAAACTGTTTTTT
. | TRBJ1-1 | TRBV19 | . | CASSLGLRSTEAFF | TGTGCCAGTAGTTTGGGACTCCGTAGCACTGAAGCTTTCTTT
. | TRBJ2-3 | TRBV6-1 | . | CASSEVPGGTDTQYF | TGTGCCAGCAGTGAAGTCCCAGGGGGCACAGATACGCAGTATTTT
. | TRBJ2-1 | TRBV27 | TRBD1 | CASSLGTGVEQFF | TGTGCCAGCAGTCTCGGGACAGGGGTTGAGCAGTTCTTC
. | TRBJ1-4 | TRBV28 | . | CASSASLGAREKLFF | TGTGCCAGCAGTGCATCGTTGGGGGCGCGTGAAAAACTGTTTTTT
. | TRBJ2-2 | TRBV28 | . | CASSLADTGELFF | TGTGCCAGCAGTTTAGCGGACACCGGGGAGCTGTTTTTT
. | TRBJ1-5 | TRBV19 | TRBD1 | CASSPDRGQANQPQHF | TGTGCCAGTAGTCCAGATAGGGGACAGGCCAATCAGCCCCAGCATTTT
. | TRBJ1-2 | TRBV7-2 | TRBD1 | CASSLGPGQGYGYTF | TGTGCCAGCAGCTTGGGTCCGGGACAGGGATATGGCTACACCTTC
. | TRBJ2-5 | TRBV2 | TRBD2 | CASSKTSGQETQYF | TGTGCCAGCAGTAAGACTAGCGGCCAAGAGACCCAGTACTTC
. | TRBJ2-2 | TRBV18 | . | CASSPKTYTGELFF | TGTGCCAGCTCACCTAAGACGTACACCGGGGAGCTGTTTTTT
. | TRBJ2-5 | TRBV5-6 | . | CASSLQETQYF | TGTGCCAGCAGCCTTCAAGAGACCCAGTACTTC
. | TRBJ2-2 | TRBV11-2 | . | CASSLDPNTGELFF | TGTGCCAGCAGCTTAGACCCGAACACCGGGGAGCTGTTTTTT
. | TRBJ2-7 | TRBV4-3 | . | CASSQASSPGAYEQYF | TGCGCCAGCAGCCAAGCGAGTAGTCCCGGGGCTTACGAGCAGTACTTC
. | TRBJ1-6 | TRBV6-5 | . | CASSYTGTGPNSPLHF | TGTGCCAGCAGTTACACGGGAACAGGGCCCAATTCACCCCTCCACTTT
. | TRBJ1-1 | TRBV6-5 | . | CASSSLLGEAFF | TGTGCCAGCAGTTCTCTCCTGGGGGAAGCTTTCTTT
. | TRBJ1-4 | TRBV19 | TRBD1 | CASSMGTGTGNEKLFF | TGTGCCAGTAGTATGGGAACCGGGACAGGGAATGAAAAACTGTTTTTT
. | TRBJ2-7 | TRBV7-2 | . | CASSLARPYEQYF | TGTGCCAGCAGCTTAGCTCGCCCGTACGAGCAGTACTTC
. | TRBJ1-3 | TRBV21-1 | . | CASRLKGEVSGNTIYF | TGTGCCAGCAGGCTCAAGGGAGAGGTTTCTGGAAACACCATATATTTT
. | TRBJ2-7 | TRBV7-9 | . | CASSLDRGEQYF | TGTGCCAGCAGCTTAGACCGAGGCGAGCAGTACTTC
. | TRBJ2-7 | TRBV5-1 | TRBD1 | CASSLLGTGGEEQYF | TGCGCCAGCAGCTTGTTGGGGACAGGGGGCGAAGAGCAGTACTTC